This TCR beta chain was recovered during a study of T-cell memory formation after mild COVID-19. Regarding the study as a whole: Second-wave clones with a day 37 peak had unconfirmed SARS-CoV-2 specificity.

One entry per CDR3 protein, called by TCRdb with MiXCR from the 5' RACE reads. The sample consists of around 250,000 distinct CDR3 sequences, over 8.5% of them appearing once. This clonotype has only a few counts. Its specificity is unknown. This CDR3 comprises 14 residues. V lost 8 bases and J 0 bases, leaving 14 bases between the germline ends. The sample taken for sequencing was PBMCs or a T cell subset sorted from them (not recorded which). This chain uses TRBV12-3 or TRBV12-4 with TRBJ2-7, with unresolved D. The receptor comes from a man younger than 30 who had mild COVID-19 (a few samples of this study predate the infection). Cell type and time point are not known. In DNA, the CDR3 is TGTGCCAGCGCCGGGTCTCGGAGCTCCTACGAGCAGTACTTC. Amino acid sequence: CASAGSRSSYEQYF.